These 24 T cell receptor beta chains came from one sample sequenced in a study of blood T cell repertoires in COVID-19. Profiling relied on immunoSEQ multiplex PCR, and the TCRdb table lists in-frame clones only, not all of them. The table lists 300,000 to 450,000 clones, 88% of them singletons. Sequenced material: PBMCs or T cells enriched from blood (not recorded which). The receptors shown here come from a woman between 25 and 40 years old who had been exposed to COVID-19.

V and J are TRBV25-1 and TRBJ2-1; TRBD2 is a possible D gene (6 bases). Trimming took off 7 bases at V and 9 bases at J, with 10 bases between the two ends. Germline V lookup: CDR1 MGHDK, CDR2 SYGVNS. The CDR3 runs 11 residues. The CDR3 here is CASTQLAEQFF. DNA of the CDR3: TGTGCCAGCACTCAACTAGCTGAGCAGTTCTTC. The variable domain in full, completed from reference TRBV25-1 and TRBJ2-1, reads EADIYQTPRYLVIGTGKKITLECSQTMGHDKMYWYQQDPGMELHLIHYSYGVNSTEKGDLSSESTVSRIRTEHFPLTLESARPSHTSQYLCASTQLAEQFFGPGTRLTVL.

This chain joins TRBV5-5 and TRBJ1-2, with TRBD1 matching 11 bases. This CDR3 has 20 residues. CDR1 is SGHKS, CDR2 YYEKEE, per germline (reference sequence). V shed 0 bases and J 7 bases; nucleotides not matched to a gene: 20. Here the CDR3 DNA reads TGTGCCAGCAGCTTGGGGCTCCCCCGGGACAGGGGGGACCTAGTTGGTGGCTACACCTTC. Its translation is CASSLGLPRDRGDLVGGYTF.

The rearrangement uses TRBV24-1 and TRBJ2-1; D might be TRBD2 (5 bases). Germline V CDR1 and CDR2: KGHDR, SFDVKD. The ends were cut back, 4 bases at V and 3 bases at J, with 9 bases in the middle. This CDR3 comprises 14 residues. The CDR3 nucleotides are TGTGCCACCAGTGACCCCGACTACTACAATGAGCAGTTCTTC. It codes for CATSDPDYYNEQFF.

The chain recombines TRBV28 with TRBJ1-3, with D maybe TRBD1 (6 bases). The CDR3 has 15 amino acids. V was pared by 7 bases and J by 3 bases, with 16 bases between. Looked up from germline, CDR1 is MDHEN and CDR2 is SYDVKM. CDR3 protein: CASTVGQLIGNTIYF. CDR3 DNA: TGTGCCAGCACCGTCGGACAGCTGATTGGAAACACCATATATTTT. The variable domain in full, completed from reference TRBV28 and TRBJ1-3, reads DVKVTQSSRYLVKRTGEKVFLECVQDMDHENMFWYRQDPGLGLRLIYFSYDVKMKEKGDIPEGYSVSREKKERFSLILESASTNQTSMYLCASTVGQLIGNTIYFGEGSWLTVV.

The chain combines TRBV3-1 (or the pseudogene TRBV3-2) with TRBJ2-5; tentative D call: TRBD1 (5 bases). Trimming took off 4 bases at V and 0 bases at J, with 9 bases between the two ends. The CDR3 has 14 amino acids. Germline V gene data show CDR1 as LGHDT and CDR2 as YNNKEL (reference sequence). CDR3 in DNA: TGTGCCAGCAGCCGGACACTGTACCAAGAGACCCAGTACTTC. Translated: CASSRTLYQETQYF.

V and J are TRBV2 and TRBJ2-5, with a possible D match to TRBD2 (6 bases). Germline V gives CDR1 SNHLY, CDR2 FYNNEI. Trimming removed 9 bases from V and 4 bases from J, with 15 bases in between. The CDR3 sequence is 13 residues long. The CDR3 spells CASQSRGIETQYF. CDR3 nucleotide sequence: TGTGCCAGTCAAAGTCGGGGGATAGAGACCCAGTACTTC.

This rearrangement joins TRBV18 to TRBJ1-1, with D hard to call. Germline-derived CDR1 and CDR2 are KGHSH and LQKENI. This CDR3 is 12 amino acids long. The ends were cut back, 6 bases at V and 1 base at J, with 6 bases in the middle. The DNA for the CDR3 is TGTGCCAGCTCTGTCCGGAACACTGAAGCTTTCTTT. Translating it yields CASSVRNTEAFF.

The rearrangement uses TRBV10-3 and TRBJ2-7, with 13 bases matching TRBD2. Trimming removed 3 bases from V and 4 bases from J; junction bases left unmatched: 3. CDR1 and CDR2 from the germline V gene are ENHRY and SYGVKD. The CDR3 totals 15 residues. CDR3 in DNA: TGTGCCATCAGTGAAGCGACTAGCGGGAGGTACGAGCAGTACTTC. Translated, it gives CAISEATSGRYEQYF.

This clone has more than one count but fewer than ten. The same CDR3 can be traced to other DNA sequences in this sample. The V gene is TRBV12-3 or TRBV12-4, the J gene TRBJ1-6; unclear D gene. CDR3 size: 12 residues. V lost 3 bases and J lost 9, with 6 bases in between. The CDR3 reads CASSFSGSPLHF. In nucleotides, the CDR3 is TGTGCCAGCAGTTTTTCAGGTTCACCCCTCCACTTT.

The CDR3 here is CASSYANEQYF. The CDR3 region has the DNA TGTGCCAGCAGCTACGCTAACGAGCAGTACTTC. The rearrangement links TRBV13 to TRBJ2-7; D call uncertain. This CDR3 is 11 amino acids long. Germline CDR1 is PRHDT and CDR2 is FYEKMQ (reference sequence). Trimming cost V 4 bases and J 5 bases, with 6 bases left between them.

The V call is TRBV5-6, the J call TRBJ1-3, with 9 bases matching TRBD1. From germline, CDR1 is SGHDT and CDR2 YYEEEE. V lost 3 bases, J lost 3 bases, and 10 bases stayed unmatched. CDR3 length equals 17 residues. CDR3 residues: CASSSTGTGRDGNTIYF. In DNA, the CDR3 is TGTGCCAGCAGCTCTACCGGGACAGGGAGAGATGGAAACACCATATATTTT.

The CDR3 coding sequence is TGTGCCAGCAGCCAGGTACTCGCGACAGGGGGAGAGACCCAGTACTTC. It translates to CASSQVLATGGETQYF. This chain joins TRBV11-2 and TRBJ2-5; 9 nucleotides agree with TRBD1. CDR3 size: 16 residues. V dropped 5 bases and J dropped 4; count of bases not matched to a gene: 11. Germline loops: CDR1 SGHAT, CDR2 FQNNGV.

This chain links TRBV6-5 with TRBJ2-1, with TRBD2 matching over 11 bases. Germline V lookup: CDR1 MNHEY, CDR2 SVGAGI. The CDR3 totals 16 residues. Germline trimming cut 2 bases from V and 6 bases from J; bases unmatched to any gene: 6. CDR3 amino acids: CASSYDSGRALNEQFF. The DNA for the CDR3 is TGTGCCAGCAGTTACGATAGCGGGAGGGCCCTCAATGAGCAGTTCTTC.

The chain couples TRBV24-1 to TRBJ1-1, with 7 bases that match TRBD1. The length of the CDR3 is 14 residues. CDR1 is KGHDR and CDR2 is SFDVKD in the germline V gene. Trimming at V came to 6 bases and at J to 1 base, leaving 4 bases not matched to a gene. CDR3 residues: CATSRTGPNTEAFF. CDR3 nucleotides: TGTGCCACCAGTCGGACAGGCCCGAACACTGAAGCTTTCTTT.

The CDR3 DNA reads as TGTGCCAGCTTCGGGACTAGCGGGAGAGGTTACGAGCAGTACTTC. Its protein product is CASFGTSGRGYEQYF. V is TRBV2 and J is TRBJ2-7; TRBD2 agrees at 14 bases. This CDR3 is built from 15 residues. Looked up from germline, CDR1 is SNHLY and CDR2 is FYNNEI. After removal of 8 bases from V and 4 bases from J, the junction contained 7 bases not matched to a gene.

The V and J genes are TRBV12-5 and TRBJ1-5; D call uncertain. This CDR3 contains 12 residues. The V and J ends lost 5 bases and 6 bases respectively, with 8 bases between them. The germline gives CDR1 LGHNT, CDR2 FRNRAP. The CDR3 reads CASGLERQPQHF. DNA for the CDR3: TGTGCTAGTGGTCTGGAGCGTCAGCCCCAGCATTTT.

The chain links TRBV7-9 to TRBJ1-2; D is possibly TRBD1 (5 bases). This CDR3 has 14 amino acids. V lost 1 base and J lost 7, with 13 bases in between. Germline V gene lookup returns CDR1 SEHNR and CDR2 FQNEAQ (reference sequence). This CDR3 is CASSLETALGGYTF. In DNA form, the CDR3 reads TGTGCCAGCAGCTTAGAGACAGCCCTTGGTGGCTACACCTTC.

The chain links TRBV20-1 to TRBJ2-5, with D unclear. Germline CDR1 is DFQATT and CDR2 is SNEGSKA (reference sequence). This CDR3 contains 11 residues. Trimming took off 7 bases at V and 5 bases at J, with 11 bases between the two ends. The CDR3 loop is CSVEDRETQYF. The CDR3 DNA reads TGCAGTGTAGAGGATCGGGAGACCCAGTACTTC.

This clone has just one count. The V gene is TRBV5-5, the J gene TRBJ2-7; 14 nucleotides line up with TRBD2. CDR3 length: 17 residues. J gave up 6 bases and V 3 bases, and 11 bases lay outside the gene matches. CDR1 SGHKS and CDR2 YYEKEE come from the germline V gene (reference sequence). CDR3 DNA sequence: TGTGCCAGCAGCTCGCCCCTAGGGACTAGCGGGAGCTTCGAGCAGTACTTC. Protein sequence: CASSSPLGTSGSFEQYF.

The chain joins TRBV29-1 to TRBJ2-1; a weak D match, TRBD2 (6 bases). Trimming took 8 bases from V and 4 from J, leaving 18 bases between them. The V gene's germline CDR1 is SQVTM and CDR2 ANQGSEA. This CDR3 is built from 14 residues. CDR3 coding DNA: TGCAGCCCATGGGAGGCTAGCAGATACAATGAGCAGTTCTTC. This sequence encodes CSPWEASRYNEQFF.

This rearrangement joins TRBV10-3 to TRBJ2-5; TRBD1 is a possible D gene (6 bases). Germline V gene data show CDR1 as ENHRY and CDR2 as SYGVKD. The CDR3 runs 14 residues. Trimming pared 6 bases from V and 6 bases from J, leaving 17 bases between. This CDR3 reads CAIRDGTHGQTQYF. In DNA form, the CDR3 reads TGTGCCATCAGGGACGGGACACACGGTCAGACCCAGTACTTC.

The chain has TRBV19 and TRBJ2-2; 7 bases agree with TRBD2. V trimming: 4 bases; J trimming: 3 bases; junction bases outside the gene matches: 2. The CDR3 spans 14 residues. The germline CDR1 and CDR2 sequences are LNHDA and SQIVND (reference sequence). The CDR3 DNA reads TGTGCCAGTAGTACCCTAGCGGACACCGGGGAGCTGTTTTTT. It encodes CASSTLADTGELFF.

The CDR3 is CASRPTGGGSPLHF. In nucleotides, the CDR3 is TGTGCCAGCAGGCCGACAGGGGGGGGATCACCCCTCCACTTT. J is TRBJ1-6 and V is TRBV27; 9 nucleotides line up with TRBD1. With 6 bases clipped from V and 10 bases from J, the junction kept 7 bases outside the gene matches. CDR1 and CDR2 (germline): MNHEY, SMNVEV (reference sequence). The CDR3 totals 14 residues.

V and J are TRBV7-9 and TRBJ2-7, with D unresolved. This CDR3 contains 8 residues. Germline loops: CDR1 SEHNR, CDR2 FQNEAQ (reference sequence). V dropped 8 bases and J dropped 12 bases, with 8 bases sitting between them. The CDR3 reads CASGPGYF. CDR3 coding DNA: TGTGCCAGCGGGCCCGGGTACTTC.